These 18 T cell receptor beta chains came from one sample sequenced in a study of T cell responses to AZD1222 COVID-19 vaccine. Method: immunoSEQ multiplex PCR; TCRdb's copy keeps in-frame clones and lacks some. The table includes 200,000 to 250,000 clones, around 93% detected once. This specimen was peripheral blood, taken on day 0 of MenACWY control vaccination. The origin of the receptors is an adult in good health.

A few counts support this clone. V usage is TRBV6-4 and J usage is TRBJ1-3; TRBD1 matches at 7 bases. This CDR3 has 17 amino acids. The junction had 16 bases not matched to a gene; V was cut back by 6 bases and J by 5 bases. Germline V lookup: CDR1 MRHNA, CDR2 SNTAGT. Here the CDR3 reads CASRNTARDRERNTIYF. As DNA, the CDR3 is TGTGCCAGCAGGAACACTGCCCGTGACAGGGAACGAAACACCATATATTTT.

V gene TRBV18 combines with J gene TRBJ1-5; D gene uncertain. In germline, CDR1 is KGHSH, CDR2 LQKENI. This CDR3 is built from 14 residues. V shed 3 bases and J shed 0 bases, with 6 bases lying between them. In nucleotides, the CDR3 is TGTGCCAGCTCACCGAGGAATAGCAATCAGCCCCAGCATTTT. Protein sequence: CASSPRNSNQPQHF.

The genes are TRBV5-1 and TRBJ1-4, with D possibly being TRBD1 (6 bases). V was clipped by 5 bases and J by 0 bases, with 8 bases between them. Germline lookup yields CDR1 SGHRS and CDR2 YFSETQ. This CDR3 spans 14 amino acids. In DNA, the CDR3 is TGCGCCAGCAGGGACAGTGCAACTAATGAAAAACTGTTTTTT. It codes for CASRDSATNEKLFF.

There are a few counts of this clone. The rearrangement joins TRBV7-6 to TRBJ1-2, with 12 bases matching TRBD1. Germline lookup yields CDR1 SGHVS and CDR2 FNYEAQ. V shed 4 bases and J 3 bases; nucleotides not matched to a gene: 9. This CDR3 has 17 amino acids. CDR3 bases: TGTGCCAGCAGCTCACCAGGGACAGGGGGCAGGGACTATGGCTACACCTTC. The encoded protein is CASSSPGTGGRDYGYTF.

This chain links TRBV12-3 or TRBV12-4 with TRBJ2-4; the D is unclear. The CDR3 runs 12 residues. V was pared by 2 bases and J by 5 bases, with 4 bases between. This CDR3 reads CASSLIQNIQYF. DNA for the CDR3: TGTGCCAGCAGTTTAATCCAAAACATTCAGTACTTC.

The chain employs TRBV12-3 or TRBV12-4 and TRBJ2-1, with 7 nucleotides matching TRBD2. The CDR3 has 13 residues. Trimming cost V 4 bases and J 4 bases; bases outside gene matches: 1. The CDR3, as DNA: TGTGCCAGCAGTTCCGGGGGGTACAATGAGCAGTTCTTC. Protein: CASSSGGYNEQFF.

The rearrangement joins TRBV4-1 to TRBJ1-1; 8 bases agree with TRBD1. Trimming took 3 bases from V and 0 from J; bases not matched to a gene: 15. This CDR3 has 19 residues. Germline V gene sequence: CDR1 MGHRA, CDR2 YSYEKL. The CDR3 sequence is CASSHSMDRARALNTEAFF. CDR3 coding DNA: TGCGCCAGCAGCCACTCCATGGACAGGGCCAGAGCGCTGAACACTGAAGCTTTCTTT.

This chain's CDR3 is CASRTNTEAFF. The CDR3, as DNA: TGTGCCAGCAGAACGAACACTGAAGCTTTCTTT. This chain links TRBV2 with TRBJ1-1, with D hard to call. The CDR3 is 11 residues long. The V gene's germline CDR1 is SNHLY and CDR2 FYNNEI. V lost 6 bases and J lost 1, with 3 bases in between.

The rearrangement joins TRBV5-1 to TRBJ2-5; TRBD1 might be the D (6 bases). The CDR3 sequence is 14 residues long. The V end was cut by 4 bases, the J end by 2 bases, with 12 bases between. The V gene's germline CDR1 is SGHRS and CDR2 YFSETQ. Here the CDR3 DNA reads TGCGCCAGCAGCGGGGGACATCCACAAGAGACCCAGTACTTC. Translated: CASSGGHPQETQYF.

The chain links TRBV10-2 to TRBJ1-1, with a possible D match to TRBD1 (5 bases). V was cut by 6 bases and J by 3 bases, with 17 bases left in between. The CDR3 spans 15 residues. Germline V lookup: CDR1 WSHSY, CDR2 SAAADI. The CDR3 coding sequence is TGCGCCAGCAGGACCAGCGGGGGTCGCGACACTGAAGCTTTCTTT. This codes for CASRTSGGRDTEAFF.

The gene calls are TRBV30 and TRBJ1-4; the D gene is possibly TRBD1 (5 bases). This CDR3 region has 14 residues. Trimming shortened V by 3 bases and J by 4 bases, and 12 bases separated the two germline ends. Germline V CDR1 and CDR2: GTSNPN, SVGIG (reference sequence). CDR3 DNA sequence: TGTGCCTGGAGGAACCAGGGAAGTAATGAAAAACTGTTTTTT. It translates to CAWRNQGSNEKLFF.

This chain links TRBV19 with TRBJ1-4, with no clear D. The CDR3 covers 13 residues. Trimming removed 8 bases at V and 4 bases at J, with 11 bases between. CDR1 is LNHDA and CDR2 is SQIVND in the germline V gene (reference sequence). The CDR3 DNA reads TGTGCCAGTCGGTATTGGGGTAATGAAAAACTGTTTTTT. Translated: CASRYWGNEKLFF.

This rearrangement joins TRBV18 to TRBJ1-4; no definite D call. The germline CDR1 and CDR2 sequences are KGHSH and LQKENI. V shed 1 base and J shed 3 bases, with 6 bases lying between them. The CDR3 runs to 14 residues. The CDR3 here is CASSPQLPNEKLFF. The CDR3 DNA reads TGTGCCAGCTCACCACAGCTCCCTAATGAAAAACTGTTTTTT.

The chain carries TRBV7-9 and TRBJ1-6; the D is unclear. Germline V gene sequence: CDR1 SEHNR, CDR2 FQNEAQ (reference sequence). The CDR3 is 18 amino acids. The V end lost 0 bases, the J end lost 7 bases, and 19 bases lay between the germline ends. CDR3 nucleotide sequence: TGTGCCAGCAGCTTAGCCCAGGATATCTTAAAGTTGAATTCACCCCTCCACTTT. Translating gives CASSLAQDILKLNSPLHF. The full variable domain, its missing parts supplied by reference TRBV7-9 and TRBJ1-6, is DTGVSQNPRHKITKRGQNVTFRCDPISEHNRLYWYRQTLGQGPEFLTYFQNEAQLEKSRLLSDRFSAERPKGSFSTLEIQRTEQGDSAMYLCASSLAQDILKLNSPLHFGNGTRLTVT.

The chain joins TRBV18 to TRBJ2-7; possibly TRBD1 for D (6 bases). CDR1 and CDR2 from the germline V gene are KGHSH and LQKENI. There are 15 residues in the CDR3. V lost 3 bases and J lost 0, with 12 bases in between. The CDR3 nucleotides are TGTGCCAGCTCACCGAGACAGGAGAGCTCCTACGAGCAGTACTTC. It codes for CASSPRQESSYEQYF.

V is TRBV11-2 and J is TRBJ2-1; 9 bases map to TRBD2. CDR1 is SGHAT and CDR2 is FQNNGV in the germline V gene. CDR3 size: 15 residues. Trimming removed 3 bases from V and 3 bases from J; junction bases left unmatched: 3. In nucleotides, the CDR3 is TGTGCCAGCAGCTTGACTAGCGGAAACTACAATGAGCAGTTCTTC. Its protein is CASSLTSGNYNEQFF. Looking up the rest from reference TRBV11-2 and TRBJ2-1 gives the full variable domain: EAGVAQSPRYKIIEKRQSVAFWCNPISGHATLYWYQQILGQGPKLLIQFQNNGVVDDSQLPKDRFSAERLKGVDSTLKIQPAKLEDSAVYLCASSLTSGNYNEQFFGPGTRLTVL.

The chain has TRBV7-6 and TRBJ2-7; the D gene is possibly TRBD1 (6 bases). CDR3 size: 12 residues. CDR1 is SGHVS, CDR2 FNYEAQ, per germline. Trimming removed 4 bases from V and 7 bases from J, with 11 bases in between. CDR3 residues: CASSYAGEEQYF. For the CDR3, the DNA is TGTGCCAGCAGCTATGCAGGGGAAGAGCAGTACTTC.

V is TRBV9 and J is TRBJ2-3; D not certain. The germline gives CDR1 SGDLS, CDR2 YYNGEE. The CDR3 is made up of 14 amino acids. Trimming shortened V by 0 bases and J by 0 bases, and 5 bases separated the two germline ends. The CDR3 loop reads CASSVAGSTDTQYF. The DNA of the CDR3 is TGTGCCAGCAGCGTAGCCGGGAGCACAGATACGCAGTATTTT. The entire variable domain, with the rest obtained from reference TRBV9 and TRBJ2-3, is as follows: DSGVTQTPKHLITATGQRVTLRCSPRSGDLSVYWYQQSLDQGLQFLIQYYNGEERAKGNILERFSAQQFPDLHSELNLSSLELGDSALYFCASSVAGSTDTQYFGPGTRLTVL.